The next 9 T cell receptor beta chains were all read from a single sample in a study of molecular identifiers for immune sequencing clone quantification. From the PCR reads, TCRdb called clonotypes with MiXCR, one entry per CDR3 protein. The sample has around 40,000 distinct CDR3 sequences, about 19% seen once; the top ten hold approximately 1.2%. Sequencing input: naive CD8+ T cells from blood, with Jurkat cell RNA spiked in. Subset indicated: FACS-sorted CD8+CD4-CCR7+CD45RA+ naive T cells. The receptors originated from a human donor in good health. Some libraries in this study had Jurkat cell RNA spiked in.

This clonotype was seen many times. The chain recombines TRBV13 with TRBJ2-7; possibly TRBD2 for D (5 bases). Trimming took 4 bases from V and 2 from J, leaving 12 bases between them. Germline lookup yields CDR1 PRHDT and CDR2 FYEKMQ (reference sequence). The CDR3 consists of 14 residues. In nucleotides, the CDR3 is TGTGCCAGCAGCTCCGCGGACTCTGCCTACGAGCAGTACTTC. Amino acid sequence: CASSSADSAYEQYF.

In the case of this clonotype: A read error is likely, as this CDR3 ends without the conserved phenylalanine or tryptophan. The J gene is TRBJ2-1, the V gene TRBV7-2; D call uncertain. Per the germline V gene, CDR1 is SGHTA and CDR2 is FQGNSA. This CDR3 is 15 amino acids long. V lost 8 bases and J lost 5, with 19 bases in between. CDR3 region: CASRPIGSLDNEQFL. DNA for the CDR3: TGTGCCAGCCGCCCAATCGGGTCCCTAGACAATGAGCAGTTCCTC.

This clonotype has ten or more counts. V usage is TRBV4-3 and J usage is TRBJ2-3; D might be TRBD2 (6 bases). V lost 1 base to trimming and J lost 4 bases, with 12 bases between them. Germline CDR1 is LGHNA and CDR2 is YSLEER. The CDR3 totals 15 residues. In nucleotides, the CDR3 is TGCGCCAGCAGCCAAGGGGTACTAGCCTCAGATACGCAGTATTTT. Translation: CASSQGVLASDTQYF.

This rearrangement joins TRBV7-9 to TRBJ2-3; 10 nucleotides match TRBD2. From germline, CDR1 is SEHNR and CDR2 FQNEAQ (reference sequence). The CDR3 loop spans 15 amino acids. The trim removed 2 bases at V and 4 bases at J, leaving 3 bases unmatched. For the CDR3, the DNA is TGTGCCAGCAGCTTAAGCGGGAGGGCCGCAGATACGCAGTATTTT. Translated, it gives CASSLSGRAADTQYF.

In its sample, this clonotype was seen many times. The chain joins TRBV7-9 to TRBJ2-1, with unresolved D. V lost 1 base and J lost 0, with 10 bases in between. Germline loops: CDR1 SEHNR, CDR2 FQNEAQ (reference sequence). The CDR3 sequence is 16 residues long. The CDR3 bases are TGTGCCAGCAGCTTAGGACTGGCTCTCTCCTACAATGAGCAGTTCTTC. Amino acid sequence: CASSLGLALSYNEQFF.

Ten or more counts support this clonotype. This chain links TRBV12-3 or TRBV12-4 with TRBJ2-5; D is undetermined. V dropped 5 bases and J dropped 0 bases, with 7 bases sitting between them. This CDR3 region has 13 residues. This CDR3 is CASSRSYQETQYF. The CDR3, as DNA: TGTGCCAGCAGTCGATCTTACCAAGAGACCCAGTACTTC.

This clonotype was counted at least ten times. This chain uses TRBV27 with TRBJ2-3; 11 nucleotides agree with TRBD2. The CDR3 contains 16 residues. The J segment lost 8 bases and the V segment lost 5 bases, leaving 12 bases of the junction unmatched. CDR1 MNHEY and CDR2 SMNVEV come from the germline V gene (reference sequence). The CDR3 is CASSPLAGGPVRTQYF. The CDR3 bases are TGTGCCAGCAGTCCCTTAGCGGGAGGGCCCGTCCGTACGCAGTATTTT.

This sequence joins TRBV24-1 and TRBJ2-1; 7 bases are a match to TRBD2. The CDR3 has 15 residues. With 3 bases clipped from V and 9 bases from J, the junction kept 10 bases outside the gene matches. The germline V gene encodes CDR1 KGHDR and CDR2 SFDVKD. The DNA for the CDR3 is TGTGCCACCAGTGATCCCCGGACTGGCGGGGGTGAGCAGTTCTTC. Residues: CATSDPRTGGGEQFF.

This clonotype was counted ten times or more. This CDR3 is CSAKDYNQPQHF. The CDR3 DNA reads TGCAGTGCTAAGGACTACAATCAGCCCCAGCATTTT. J is TRBJ1-5 and V is TRBV20-1, with D unresolved. From germline, CDR1 is DFQATT and CDR2 SNEGSKA (reference sequence). V lost 4 bases to trimming and J lost 3 bases, with 7 bases between them. The CDR3 totals 12 residues.